The next 24 T cell receptor beta chains were all read from a single sample in a study of blood T cells in healthy people across ages. Alongside a J-beta primer mix, a sample-barcoded 5' primer served in a second PCR lasting about 7 to 12 cycles. TCRdb used MiXCR to reprocess the 5' RACE reads, holding one entry per CDR3 protein. The sample has 1.5 million to 2 million distinct CDR3 sequences, 30% to 35% seen once. The sequencing input was blood. Receptors originate from a woman in her 30s in good health.

This chain connects TRBV28 to TRBJ1-5, with D possibly matching TRBD1 (6 bases). CDR3 size: 15 residues. The V end lost 3 bases, the J end lost 3 bases, and 12 bases lay between the germline ends. CDR1 and CDR2 (germline): MDHEN, SYDVKM. CDR3 protein: CASSFWWDNNQPQHF. CDR3 DNA: TGTGCCAGCAGTTTTTGGTGGGACAACAATCAGCCCCAGCATTTT.

V gene TRBV10-3 combines with J gene TRBJ2-3; D remains unclear. This CDR3 region has 15 residues. Between the trimmed V and J ends, which lost 3 bases and 1 base, there was a span of 11 bases. The germline V gene has CDR1 ENHRY and CDR2 SYGVKD. The CDR3 DNA reads TGTGCCATCAGTGACCCGATCCTGGGCACAGATACGCAGTATTTT. It encodes CAISDPILGTDTQYF.

This clonotype showed up just a few times. The V call is TRBV7-9, the J call TRBJ2-5; D tentatively reads TRBD1 or TRBD2 (5 bases each). The CDR3 has 16 amino acids. Looked up from germline, CDR1 is SEHNR and CDR2 is FQNEAQ (reference sequence). V was shortened by 2 bases and J by 1 base, with 14 bases between the two germline ends. This chain's CDR3 is CASSLRGQEIQETQYF. CDR3 nucleotide sequence: TGTGCCAGCAGCTTACGGGGCCAGGAAATCCAAGAGACCCAGTACTTC. The whole variable domain, filled in from reference TRBV7-9 and TRBJ2-5, reads DTGVSQNPRHKITKRGQNVTFRCDPISEHNRLYWYRQTLGQGPEFLTYFQNEAQLEKSRLLSDRFSAERPKGSFSTLEIQRTEQGDSAMYLCASSLRGQEIQETQYFGPGTRLLVL.

The CDR3 spells CAIAPISSYNEQFF. In DNA form, the CDR3 reads TGTGCCATCGCCCCAATCAGCTCCTACAATGAGCAGTTCTTC. The V and J genes are TRBV10-3 and TRBJ2-1; D is unclear. V lost 8 bases and J lost 0, with 11 bases in between. CDR1 is ENHRY and CDR2 is SYGVKD in the germline V gene. The CDR3 consists of 14 residues.

V and J are TRBV6-1 and TRBJ2-5; no clear D gene. Germline lookup yields CDR1 MNHNS and CDR2 SASEGT. V was trimmed by 7 bases and J by 4 bases, leaving 13 bases between them. This CDR3 has 13 amino acids. CDR3 sequence (DNA): TGTGCCAGCAAAGGGTTCTACATAGAGACCCAGTACTTC. Translated, it gives CASKGFYIETQYF.

V gene TRBV5-1 combines with J gene TRBJ1-1; possibly TRBD1 for D (6 bases). Germline CDR1 SGHRS, CDR2 YFSETQ. The CDR3 consists of 13 residues. Trimming removed 4 bases at V and 6 bases at J, with 13 bases between. CDR3 sequence (DNA): TGCGCCAGCAGCCCGCAGGGGTCGGCTGAAGCTTTCTTT. Encoded protein: CASSPQGSAEAFF.

This clonotype was detected many times. The rearrangement joins TRBV11-2 to TRBJ2-7, with TRBD1 matching 10 bases. Losses at the gene ends were 6 bases for V and 0 bases for J; bases not matched to a gene: 11. CDR1 is SGHAT and CDR2 is FQNNGV in the germline V gene. CDR3 length: 17 amino acids. The CDR3 loop reads CASRSPGQGLSSYEQYF. The CDR3 nucleotides read TGTGCCAGCAGATCACCGGGACAGGGGCTGAGCTCCTACGAGCAGTACTTC.

This clonotype was observed a few times. The chain employs TRBV20-1 and TRBJ2-7; maybe TRBD2 (6 bases). This CDR3 is built from 15 residues. Germline CDR1 DFQATT, CDR2 SNEGSKA (reference sequence). V gave up 2 bases and J gave up 2 bases, with 16 bases separating them. In DNA, the CDR3 is TGCAGTGCTAGAACCCCTCGGGACTCACCCTACGAGCAGTACTTC. This gives the protein CSARTPRDSPYEQYF.

This clonotype showed up many times. The genes are TRBV30 and TRBJ2-6; D is unresolved. V lost 3 bases, J lost 12 bases, and 12 bases lay in between. Germline V lookup: CDR1 GTSNPN, CDR2 SVGIG (reference sequence). The CDR3 totals 12 residues. The CDR3 spells CAWSPSLSVLTF. The CDR3 DNA is TGTGCCTGGAGCCCATCCCTGTCCGTCCTGACTTTC. The whole variable domain, filled in from reference TRBV30 and TRBJ2-6, reads SQTIHQWPATLVQPVGSPLSLECTVEGTSNPNLYWYRQAAGRGLQLLFYSVGIGQISSEVPQNLSASRPQDRQFILSSKKLLLSDSGFYLCAWSPSLSVLTFGAGSRLTVL.

V usage is TRBV9 and J usage is TRBJ2-5; D possibly corresponds to TRBD1 (6 bases). Germline V gene sequence: CDR1 SGDLS, CDR2 YYNGEE. The V end lost 0 bases, the J end lost 7 bases, and 19 bases lay between the germline ends. The CDR3 is 16 residues long. The CDR3 is CASSVEGGGIGGTQYF. The CDR3, as DNA: TGTGCCAGCAGCGTAGAGGGTGGGGGCATTGGAGGGACCCAGTACTTC.

The chain links TRBV5-1 to TRBJ2-1, with D possibly matching TRBD1 (6 bases). The CDR3 is 16 amino acids. Germline lookup yields CDR1 SGHRS and CDR2 YFSETQ. The V end lost 4 bases, the J end lost 9 bases, and 23 bases lay between the germline ends. DNA of the CDR3: TGCGCCAGCAGCCCGGAGCGGACAGAGGTCCACTTTGAGCAGTTCTTC. Translation gives CASSPERTEVHFEQFF.

This clonotype was recorded once. This chain links TRBV9 with TRBJ2-2; unclear D gene. V dropped 2 bases and J dropped 6 bases, with 8 bases sitting between them. This CDR3 comprises 13 residues. Germline V gene sequence: CDR1 SGDLS, CDR2 YYNGEE. The CDR3 sequence: CASSVATPGELFF. CDR3 nucleotides: TGTGCCAGCAGCGTGGCAACTCCCGGGGAGCTGTTTTTT. Full variable domain (remainder filled in from reference TRBV9 and TRBJ2-2): DSGVTQTPKHLITATGQRVTLRCSPRSGDLSVYWYQQSLDQGLQFLIQYYNGEERAKGNILERFSAQQFPDLHSELNLSSLELGDSALYFCASSVATPGELFFGEGSRLTVL.

V and J are TRBV3-1 and TRBJ2-1, with D possibly matching TRBD2 (5 bases). CDR1 and CDR2 (germline): LGHDT, YNNKEL (reference sequence). Trimming took 1 base from V and 5 from J, leaving 9 bases between them. This CDR3 contains 14 residues. CDR3 amino acids: CASSQGLSHNEQFF. As DNA, the CDR3 is TGTGCCAGCAGCCAAGGACTAAGTCACAATGAGCAGTTCTTC.

The chain has TRBV5-4 and TRBJ1-6; the D is unclear. CDR1 and CDR2 (germline): SGHNT, YYREEE (reference sequence). The CDR3 length is 15 residues. Trimming shortened V by 4 bases and J by 10 bases, and 18 bases separated the two germline ends. In DNA, the CDR3 is TGTGCCAGCAGCCGTCAAACAGAGGGATCGTCACCCCTCCACTTT. Protein sequence: CASSRQTEGSSPLHF.

V is TRBV20-1 and J is TRBJ1-5; no firm D call. The CDR3 spans 13 residues. The V gene lost 7 bases and the J gene lost 2 bases, with 12 bases spanning the gap. Germline V gives CDR1 DFQATT, CDR2 SNEGSKA (reference sequence). DNA for the CDR3: TGCAGTGGGCGTGGATTACGCAATCAGCCCCAGCATTTT. Translation: CSGRGLRNQPQHF.

This clonotype occurred a few times. The rearrangement links TRBV5-5 to TRBJ2-5; the D gene could be TRBD1 or TRBD2 (5 bases each). V lost 3 bases to trimming and J lost 1 base, with 22 bases between them. In germline, CDR1 is SGHKS, CDR2 YYEKEE (reference sequence). The CDR3 runs 18 residues. CDR3 amino acids: CASSSYRWGREGQETQYF. In DNA form, the CDR3 reads TGTGCCAGCAGCTCTTATCGTTGGGGGAGAGAGGGCCAAGAGACCCAGTACTTC. Drawing the rest from reference TRBV5-5 and TRBJ2-5, the complete variable domain is DAGVTQSPTHLIKTRGQQVTLRCSPISGHKSVSWYQQVLGQGPQFIFQYYEKEERGRGNFPDRFSARQFPNYSSELNVNALLLGDSALYLCASSSYRWGREGQETQYFGPGTRLLVL.

This chain connects TRBV12-3 or TRBV12-4 to TRBJ2-7, with a possible D match to TRBD2 (6 bases). V was cut by 3 bases and J by 12 bases, with 18 bases left in between. This CDR3 region has 13 residues. CDR3 sequence (DNA): TGTGCCAGCAGTTTCGCGAGGTGGGGGGATCGGTACTTC. Translation gives CASSFARWGDRYF.

This chain connects TRBV7-9 to TRBJ2-5; possibly TRBD1 for D (6 bases). CDR1 is SEHNR and CDR2 is FQNEAQ in the germline V gene (reference sequence). V lost 5 bases to trimming and J lost 1 base, with 11 bases between them. The length of the CDR3 is 14 residues. CDR3 bases: TGTGCCAGCAGCGAACAGGGATCCCAAGAGACCCAGTACTTC. Translation gives CASSEQGSQETQYF.

The chain has TRBV14 and TRBJ2-3, with 9 positions matching TRBD2. With 2 bases clipped from V and 2 bases from J, the junction kept 8 bases outside the gene matches. Germline CDR1 SGHDN, CDR2 FVKESK. The CDR3 has 17 residues. CDR3 in amino acids: CASSQRKAGGYTDTQYF. In nucleotides, the CDR3 is TGTGCCAGCAGCCAACGAAAAGCGGGGGGATACACAGATACGCAGTATTTT.

The chain links TRBV20-1 to TRBJ1-5; D is unclear. Trimming cost V 6 bases and J 5 bases, with 14 bases left between them. The CDR3 spans 13 residues. Germline-derived CDR1 and CDR2 are DFQATT and SNEGSKA (reference sequence). CDR3 coding DNA: TGCAGTGCCACCCGAGGGCGGGATCAGCCCCAGCATTTT. Encoded protein: CSATRGRDQPQHF.

This clonotype occurred a few times. The rearrangement links TRBV20-1 to TRBJ1-4; D perhaps matches TRBD1 (6 bases). The CDR3 runs 15 residues. Germline CDR1 DFQATT, CDR2 SNEGSKA (reference sequence). V was pared by 6 bases and J by 6 bases, with 20 bases between. CDR3 sequence: CSACQEQGYDEKLFF. The CDR3 DNA reads as TGCAGTGCGTGCCAAGAACAGGGTTATGATGAAAAACTGTTTTTT.

This chain uses TRBV30 with TRBJ2-2; D not certain. Germline CDR1 reads GTSNPN; CDR2 reads SVGIG (reference sequence). This CDR3 has 12 residues. V shed 2 bases and J shed 5 bases, with 6 bases lying between them. CDR3 region: CAWSWFTGELFF. CDR3 bases: TGTGCCTGGAGTTGGTTTACCGGGGAGCTGTTTTTT.

This clonotype was counted a few times. The V and J genes are TRBV29-1 and TRBJ2-2; unclear D gene. The CDR3 length is 12 residues. The V gene lost 5 bases and the J gene lost 1 base, with 5 bases spanning the gap. CDR1 and CDR2 (germline): SQVTM, ANQGSEA. CDR3: CSVRLNTGELFF. The CDR3 bases are TGCAGCGTTCGGCTGAACACCGGGGAGCTGTTTTTT.

This clonotype was observed a few times. The chain carries TRBV5-1 and TRBJ2-1; D possibly corresponds to TRBD2 (6 bases). Between the trimmed V and J ends, which lost 2 bases and 3 bases, there was a span of 12 bases. Germline V CDR1 and CDR2: SGHRS, YFSETQ. The CDR3 runs 15 residues. CDR3 residues: CASSFEGTDYNEQFF. The CDR3, as DNA: TGCGCCAGCAGCTTCGAGGGGACTGACTACAATGAGCAGTTCTTC.